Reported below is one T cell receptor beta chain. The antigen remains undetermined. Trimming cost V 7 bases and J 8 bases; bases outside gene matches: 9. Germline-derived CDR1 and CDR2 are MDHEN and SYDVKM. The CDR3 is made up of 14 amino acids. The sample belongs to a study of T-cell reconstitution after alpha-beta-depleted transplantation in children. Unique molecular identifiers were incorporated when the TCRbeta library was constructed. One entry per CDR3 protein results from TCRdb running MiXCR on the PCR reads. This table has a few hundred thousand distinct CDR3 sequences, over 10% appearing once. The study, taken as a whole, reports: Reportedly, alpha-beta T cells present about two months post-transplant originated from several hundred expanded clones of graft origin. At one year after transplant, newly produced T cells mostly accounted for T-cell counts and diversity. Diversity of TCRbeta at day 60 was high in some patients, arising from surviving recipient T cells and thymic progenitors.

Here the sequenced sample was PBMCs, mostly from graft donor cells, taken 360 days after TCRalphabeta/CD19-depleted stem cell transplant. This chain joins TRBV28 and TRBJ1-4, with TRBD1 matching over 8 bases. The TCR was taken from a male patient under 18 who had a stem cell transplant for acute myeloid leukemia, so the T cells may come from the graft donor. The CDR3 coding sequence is TGTGCCAGCAAGCCCCAGGGACAGGTGGAAAAACTGTTTTTT. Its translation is CASKPQGQVEKLFF.